This T cell receptor beta chain was identified in a study of T cell responses to AZD1222 COVID-19 vaccine. As to this clone: The antigen is unknown.

Assay: immunoSEQ multiplex PCR; the TCRdb copy retains only in-frame clones and omits some. The repertoire consists of some 150,000 clones, with approximately 92% occurring once and the leading ten covering 3% to 4.5%. Study conclusions and caveats: Every sample of the repertoires postdated the peak T cell response.

This sequence was found in an adult who received the AZD1222 COVID-19 vaccine. This sample comprised peripheral blood, obtained 28 days after the second AZD1222 dose.

In DNA form, the CDR3 reads TGTGCCTGGAGGGCCCGTGGATCTGCCTACGAGCAGTACTTC. Translating it yields CAWRARGSAYEQYF. The chain joins TRBV30 to TRBJ2-7; no firm D call. Per germline, CDR1 GTSNPN and CDR2 SVGIG (reference sequence). The CDR3 runs 14 residues. V lost 3 bases to trimming and J lost 2 bases, with 14 bases between them.